The TCR beta chain under discussion was sequenced for a study of cytomegalovirus exposure and HLA in healthy donors. Points from the study as a whole: TCR beta sequences reportedly predicted most subjects' HLA-A and HLA-B alleles accurately. When analyzed later, the rates of TCR association showed variation by HLA locus, with DRB1 the most and HLA-C the fewest. Information on immune exposure was restricted to one variable (CMV serostatus). Among TCR beta chains of equal frequency, HLA-associated ones were more clonally expanded in a later analysis.

A remark on this clone: The antigen is undetermined.

A multiplex PCR was run with 60 Vbeta primers and 13 Jbeta primers. Profiling relied on immunoSEQ multiplex PCR, and the TCRdb table lists in-frame clones only, not all of them. The sample has 200,000 to 250,000 clones, around 75% seen once. V shed 3 bases and J shed 9 bases, with 17 bases lying between them. Germline CDR1 reads GTSNPN; CDR2 reads SVGIG (reference sequence). This CDR3 contains 14 residues. Material: PBMCs. The rearrangement links TRBV30 to TRBJ2-2; no definite D call. This sequence originates from a woman under 40 in good health and CMV-seronegative. CDR3 sequence (DNA): TGTGCCTGGAGACGCTACCTAGAACACCGGGAGCTGTTTTTT. This encodes CAWRRYLEHRELFF. Supplemented by reference TRBV30 and TRBJ2-2, the full variable domain reads SQTIHQWPATLVQPVGSPLSLECTVEGTSNPNLYWYRQAAGRGLQLLFYSVGIGQISSEVPQNLSASRPQDRQFILSSKKLLLSDSGFYLCAWRRYLEHRELFFGEGSRLTVL.